This T cell receptor (beta chain) originates from a study of response to subunit inactivated influenza vaccine. TCRdb called the RT-PCR reads again in MiXCR, with one record for every CDR3 protein. The table includes about 540,000 distinct CDR3 sequences, 14% detected once. The V gene's germline CDR1 is SGHNT and CDR2 YYREEE (reference sequence). The CDR3 has 15 residues. Trimming took 5 bases from V and 6 from J, leaving 18 bases between them. The genes are TRBV5-4 and TRBJ2-1, with D perhaps matching TRBD1 (5 bases). This receptor was taken from a man over 45 who received an inactivated influenza vaccine. The input for sequencing was PBMCs from blood, taken 12 days after vaccination. CDR3 sequence: CASRGDLSAGNEQFF. The CDR3, as DNA: TGTGCCAGCAGAGGGGATCTGTCGGCAGGCAATGAGCAGTTCTTC.